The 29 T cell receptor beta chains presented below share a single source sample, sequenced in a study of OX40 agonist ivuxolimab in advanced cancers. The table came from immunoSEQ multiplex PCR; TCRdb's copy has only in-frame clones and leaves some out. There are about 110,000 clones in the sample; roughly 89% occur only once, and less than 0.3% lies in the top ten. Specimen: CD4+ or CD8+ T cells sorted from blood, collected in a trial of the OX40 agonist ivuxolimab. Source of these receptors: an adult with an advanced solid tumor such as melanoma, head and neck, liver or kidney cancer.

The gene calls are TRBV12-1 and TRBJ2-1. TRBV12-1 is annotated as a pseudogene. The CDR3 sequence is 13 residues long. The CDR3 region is CASSSSFNNEQFF. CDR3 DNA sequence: TGTGCCAGCAGCTCCTCATTTAACAATGAGCAGTTCTTC.

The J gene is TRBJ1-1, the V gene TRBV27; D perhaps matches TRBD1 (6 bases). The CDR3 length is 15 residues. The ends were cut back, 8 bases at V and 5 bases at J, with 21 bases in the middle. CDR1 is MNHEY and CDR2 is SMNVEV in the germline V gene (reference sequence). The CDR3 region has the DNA TGTGCCAGCTCCCAAAGTGCGGGGAGGGGGACTGAAGCTTTCTTT. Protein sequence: CASSQSAGRGTEAFF.

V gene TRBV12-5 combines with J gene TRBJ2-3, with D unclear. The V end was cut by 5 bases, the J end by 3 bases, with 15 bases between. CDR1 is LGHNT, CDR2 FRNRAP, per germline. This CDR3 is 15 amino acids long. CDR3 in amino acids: CASGRRRGYTDTQYF. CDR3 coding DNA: TGTGCTAGTGGTCGAAGGAGAGGTTATACAGATACGCAGTATTTT.

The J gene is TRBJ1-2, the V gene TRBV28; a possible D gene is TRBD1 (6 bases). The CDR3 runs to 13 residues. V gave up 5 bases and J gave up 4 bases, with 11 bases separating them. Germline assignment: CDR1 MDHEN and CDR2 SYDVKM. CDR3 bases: TGTGCCAGCAGTAAGCAGGGGCGCTATGGCTACACCTTC. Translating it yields CASSKQGRYGYTF.

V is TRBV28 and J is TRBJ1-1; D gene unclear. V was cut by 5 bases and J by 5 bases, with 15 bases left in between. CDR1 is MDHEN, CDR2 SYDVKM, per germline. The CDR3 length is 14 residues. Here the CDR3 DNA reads TGTGCCAGCAGTCCCCCGGGGTATGCAACTGAAGCTTTCTTT. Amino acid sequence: CASSPPGYATEAFF.

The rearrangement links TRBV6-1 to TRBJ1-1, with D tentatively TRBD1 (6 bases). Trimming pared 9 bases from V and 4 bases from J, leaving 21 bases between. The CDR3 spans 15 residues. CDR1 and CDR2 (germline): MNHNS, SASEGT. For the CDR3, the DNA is TGTGCCAGTGGGGGGGGGCGACGGAAGGGCACTGAAGCTTTCTTT. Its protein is CASGGGRRKGTEAFF.

CDR3 bases: TGTGCCAGCAGTTCTGCAGCGGGGGTTTACAATGAGCAGTTCTTC. Residues: CASSSAAGVYNEQFF. This chain uses TRBV5-6 with TRBJ2-1, with TRBD2 matching over 8 bases. The CDR3 loop spans 15 amino acids. In germline, CDR1 is SGHDT, CDR2 YYEEEE. V lost 5 bases and J lost 4; bases outside the gene matches: 8.

This chain's CDR3 is CASSLDRITQYF. In nucleotides, the CDR3 is TGTGCCAGCAGTTTAGACAGAATTACGCAGTATTTT. The rearrangement uses TRBV27 and TRBJ2-3; tentatively, D is TRBD1 (5 bases). With 2 bases removed from V and 8 bases from J, the gap between germline ends came to 8 bases. The CDR3 has 12 amino acids. Germline CDR1 reads MNHEY; CDR2 reads SMNVEV (reference sequence).

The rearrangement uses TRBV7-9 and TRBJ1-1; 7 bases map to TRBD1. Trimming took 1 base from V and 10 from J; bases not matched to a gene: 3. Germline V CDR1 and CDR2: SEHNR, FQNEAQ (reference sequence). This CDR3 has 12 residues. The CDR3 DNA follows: TGTGCCAGCAGCTTAGGTCAGGGGGTAGCTTTCTTT. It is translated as CASSLGQGVAFF.

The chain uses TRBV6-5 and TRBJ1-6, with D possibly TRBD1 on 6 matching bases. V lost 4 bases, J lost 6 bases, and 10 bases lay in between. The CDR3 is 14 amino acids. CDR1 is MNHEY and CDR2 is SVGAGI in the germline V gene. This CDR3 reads CASSSGTLNSPLHF. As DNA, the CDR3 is TGTGCCAGCAGTTCCGGGACACTTAATTCACCCCTCCACTTT.

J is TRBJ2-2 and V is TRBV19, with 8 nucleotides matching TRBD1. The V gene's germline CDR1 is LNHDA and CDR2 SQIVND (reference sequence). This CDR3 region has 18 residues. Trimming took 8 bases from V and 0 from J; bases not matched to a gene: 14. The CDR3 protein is CASQAPDRVEPNTGELFF. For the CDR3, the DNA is TGTGCCAGTCAGGCCCCGGACAGGGTGGAACCGAACACCGGGGAGCTGTTTTTT.

DNA for the CDR3: TGTGCCAGCAGCTTCGAAAGGACAGAAGAGACCCAGTACTTC. Translated: CASSFERTEETQYF. V is TRBV11-2 and J is TRBJ2-5; the D gene is possibly TRBD1 (6 bases). Trimming stripped 3 bases from V and 3 bases from J, with 11 bases between. The CDR3 loop spans 14 amino acids. Germline V gives CDR1 SGHAT, CDR2 FQNNGV. Using reference TRBV11-2 and TRBJ2-5 for the parts outside the CDR3, the full variable domain is EAGVAQSPRYKIIEKRQSVAFWCNPISGHATLYWYQQILGQGPKLLIQFQNNGVVDDSQLPKDRFSAERLKGVDSTLKIQPAKLEDSAVYLCASSFERTEETQYFGPGTRLLVL.

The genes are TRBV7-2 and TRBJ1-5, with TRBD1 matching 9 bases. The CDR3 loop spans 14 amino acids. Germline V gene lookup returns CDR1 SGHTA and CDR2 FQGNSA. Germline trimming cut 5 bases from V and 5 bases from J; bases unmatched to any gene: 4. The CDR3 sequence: CASSVQGADQPQHF. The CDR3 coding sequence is TGTGCCAGCAGCGTACAGGGGGCCGATCAGCCCCAGCATTTT.

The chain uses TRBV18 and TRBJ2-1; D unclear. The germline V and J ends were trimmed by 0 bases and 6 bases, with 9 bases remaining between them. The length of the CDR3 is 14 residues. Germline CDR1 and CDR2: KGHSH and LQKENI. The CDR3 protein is CASSPPGGFNEQFF. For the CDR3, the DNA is TGTGCCAGCTCACCACCTGGCGGTTTCAATGAGCAGTTCTTC.

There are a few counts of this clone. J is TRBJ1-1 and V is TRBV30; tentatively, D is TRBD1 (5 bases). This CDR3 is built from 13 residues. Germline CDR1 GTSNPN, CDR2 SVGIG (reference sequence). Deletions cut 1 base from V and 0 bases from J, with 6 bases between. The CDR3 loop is CAWSAGLNTEAFF. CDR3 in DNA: TGTGCCTGGAGTGCGGGACTGAACACTGAAGCTTTCTTT.

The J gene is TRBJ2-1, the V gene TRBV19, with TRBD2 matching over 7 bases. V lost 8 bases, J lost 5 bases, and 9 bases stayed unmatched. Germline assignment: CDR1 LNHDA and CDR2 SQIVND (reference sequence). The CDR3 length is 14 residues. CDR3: CASQRLADNNEQFF. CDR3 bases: TGTGCCAGTCAACGGCTAGCGGACAACAATGAGCAGTTCTTC.

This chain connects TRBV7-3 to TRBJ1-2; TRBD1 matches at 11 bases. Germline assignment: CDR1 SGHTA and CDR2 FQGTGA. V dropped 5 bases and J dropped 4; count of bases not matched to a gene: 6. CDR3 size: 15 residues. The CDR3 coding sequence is TGTGCCAGCAGCCCAGGGGACAGGGGGTCCTATGGCTACACCTTC. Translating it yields CASSPGDRGSYGYTF. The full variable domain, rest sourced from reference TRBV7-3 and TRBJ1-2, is GAGVSQTPSNKVTEKGKYVELRCDPISGHTALYWYRQSLGQGPEFLIYFQGTGAADDSGLPNDRFFAVRPEGSVSTLKIQRTERGDSAVYLCASSPGDRGSYGYTFGSGTRLTVV.

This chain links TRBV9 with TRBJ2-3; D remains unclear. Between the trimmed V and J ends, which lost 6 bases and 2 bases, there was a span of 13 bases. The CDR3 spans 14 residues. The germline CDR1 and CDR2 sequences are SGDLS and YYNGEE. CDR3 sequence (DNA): TGTGCCAGCACCCCGGCCCCGAACACAGATACGCAGTATTTT. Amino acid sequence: CASTPAPNTDTQYF.

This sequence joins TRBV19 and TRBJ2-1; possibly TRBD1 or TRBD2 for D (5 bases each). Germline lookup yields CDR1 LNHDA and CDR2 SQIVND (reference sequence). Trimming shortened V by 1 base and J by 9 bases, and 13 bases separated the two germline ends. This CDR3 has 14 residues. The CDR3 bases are TGTGCCAGTAGTATAGGGCTGAGGGGTGGTGAGCAGTTCTTC. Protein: CASSIGLRGGEQFF.

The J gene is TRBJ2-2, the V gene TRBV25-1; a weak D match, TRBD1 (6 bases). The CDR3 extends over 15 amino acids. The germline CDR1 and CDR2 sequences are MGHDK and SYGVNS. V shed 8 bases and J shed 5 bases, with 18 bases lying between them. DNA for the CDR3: TGTGCCAGCGAACTGACCAGGGGTTGGACCGGGGAGCTGTTTTTT. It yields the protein CASELTRGWTGELFF.

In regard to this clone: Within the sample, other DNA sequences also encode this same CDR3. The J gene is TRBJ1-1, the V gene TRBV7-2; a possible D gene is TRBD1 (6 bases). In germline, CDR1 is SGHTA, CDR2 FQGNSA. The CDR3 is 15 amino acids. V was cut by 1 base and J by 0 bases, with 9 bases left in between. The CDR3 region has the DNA TGTGCCAGCAGCTTAGGAGGGGGTATGAACACTGAAGCTTTCTTT. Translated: CASSLGGGMNTEAFF.

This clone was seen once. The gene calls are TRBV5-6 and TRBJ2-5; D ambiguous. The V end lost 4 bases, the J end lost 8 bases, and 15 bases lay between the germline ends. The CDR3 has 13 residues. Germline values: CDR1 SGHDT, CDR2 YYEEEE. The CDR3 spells CASSQFEVVTQYF. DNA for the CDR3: TGTGCCAGCAGCCAATTCGAAGTAGTAACCCAGTACTTC. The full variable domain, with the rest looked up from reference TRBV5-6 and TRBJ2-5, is DAGVTQSPTHLIKTRGQQVTLRCSPKSGHDTVSWYQQALGQGPQFIFQYYEEEERQRGNFPDRFSGHQFPNYSSELNVNALLLGDSALYLCASSQFEVVTQYFGPGTRLLVL.

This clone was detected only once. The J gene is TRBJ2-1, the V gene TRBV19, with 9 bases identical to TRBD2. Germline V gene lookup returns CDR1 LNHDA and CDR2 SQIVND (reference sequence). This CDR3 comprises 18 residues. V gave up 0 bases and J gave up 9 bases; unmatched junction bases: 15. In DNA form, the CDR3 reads TGTGCCAGTAGTATAGAAGGGGGGGACACGGGACTAGCTGGTGAGCAGTTCTTC. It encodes CASSIEGGDTGLAGEQFF.

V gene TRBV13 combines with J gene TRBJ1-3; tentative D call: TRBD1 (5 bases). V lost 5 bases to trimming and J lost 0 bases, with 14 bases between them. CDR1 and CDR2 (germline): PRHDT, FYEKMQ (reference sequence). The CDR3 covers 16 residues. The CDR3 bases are TGTGCCAGCAGCCGGGGACTCACGAGCTCTGGAAACACCATATATTTT. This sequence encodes CASSRGLTSSGNTIYF.

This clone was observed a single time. CDR3 DNA: TGTGCCAGCAGCCAAACCAACTCAGGGAGGTCCACAGATACGCAGTATTTT. Its protein product is CASSQTNSGRSTDTQYF. This chain uses TRBV4-2 with TRBJ2-3, with D possibly TRBD2 on 6 matching bases. The germline V and J ends were trimmed by 2 bases and 2 bases, with 17 bases remaining between them. CDR3 size: 17 residues. Germline CDR1 and CDR2: LGHNA and YNFKEQ.

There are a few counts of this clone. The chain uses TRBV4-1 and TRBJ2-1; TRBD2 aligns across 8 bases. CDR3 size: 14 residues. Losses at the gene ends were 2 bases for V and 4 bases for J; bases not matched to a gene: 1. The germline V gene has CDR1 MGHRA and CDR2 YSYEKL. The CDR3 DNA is TGCGCCAGCAGCCAAACTAGCGGTTACAATGAGCAGTTCTTC. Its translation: CASSQTSGYNEQFF.

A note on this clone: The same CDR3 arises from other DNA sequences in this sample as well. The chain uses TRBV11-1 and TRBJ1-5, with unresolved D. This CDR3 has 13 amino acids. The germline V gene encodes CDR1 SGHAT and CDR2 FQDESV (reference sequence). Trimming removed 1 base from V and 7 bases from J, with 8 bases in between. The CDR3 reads CASSLDGNQPQHF. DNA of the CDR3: TGTGCCAGCAGCTTAGATGGAAACCAGCCCCAGCATTTT. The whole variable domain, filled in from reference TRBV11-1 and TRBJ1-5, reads EAEVAQSPRYKITEKSQAVAFWCDPISGHATLYWYRQILGQGPELLVQFQDESVVDDSQLPKDRFSAERLKGVDSTLKIQPAELGDSAMYLCASSLDGNQPQHFGDGTRLSIL.

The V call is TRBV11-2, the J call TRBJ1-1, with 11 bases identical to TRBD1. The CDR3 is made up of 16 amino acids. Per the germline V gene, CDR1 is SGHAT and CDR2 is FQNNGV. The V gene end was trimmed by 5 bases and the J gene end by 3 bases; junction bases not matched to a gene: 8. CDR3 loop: CASSLRTGGMDTEAFF. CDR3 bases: TGTGCCAGCAGCCTGAGGACAGGGGGCATGGACACTGAAGCTTTCTTT.

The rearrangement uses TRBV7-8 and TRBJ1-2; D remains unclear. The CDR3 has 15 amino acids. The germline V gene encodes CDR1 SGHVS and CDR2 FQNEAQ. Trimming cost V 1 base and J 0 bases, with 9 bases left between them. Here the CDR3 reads CASSLDRMTNYGYTF. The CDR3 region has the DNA TGTGCCAGCAGCTTAGATCGGATGACTAACTATGGCTACACCTTC.